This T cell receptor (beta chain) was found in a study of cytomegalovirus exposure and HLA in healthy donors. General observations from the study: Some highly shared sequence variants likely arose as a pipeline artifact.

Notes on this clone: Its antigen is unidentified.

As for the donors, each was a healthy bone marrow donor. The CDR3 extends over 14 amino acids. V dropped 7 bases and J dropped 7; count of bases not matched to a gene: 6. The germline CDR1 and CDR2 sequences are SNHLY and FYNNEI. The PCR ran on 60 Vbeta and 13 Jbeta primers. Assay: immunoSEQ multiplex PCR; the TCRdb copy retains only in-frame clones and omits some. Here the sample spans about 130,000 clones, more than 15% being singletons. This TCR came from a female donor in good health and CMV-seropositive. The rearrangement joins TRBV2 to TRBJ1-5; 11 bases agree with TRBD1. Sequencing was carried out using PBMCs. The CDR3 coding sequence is TGTGCCAGCATCCCGGGACAGGGGGGACAGCCCCAGCATTTT. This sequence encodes CASIPGQGGQPQHF.